This entry features one TCR beta chain sequence. This sample was taken from a study of cytomegalovirus exposure and HLA in healthy donors. The study ran its PCR with 60 Vbeta and 13 Jbeta primers. Here immunoSEQ multiplex PCR was the method, and the copy in TCRdb shows in-frame clones only, minus some. The data show over 150,000 clones, roughly 80% seen once. This CDR3 spans 15 amino acids. V dropped 1 base and J dropped 0 bases, with 7 bases sitting between them. Per germline, CDR1 LNHNV and CDR2 YYDKDF (reference sequence). The rearrangement links TRBV15 to TRBJ2-1, with D tentatively TRBD2 (5 bases). Source material: PBMCs. The origin of this receptor is a boy aged 2 to 9 in good health and CMV-seronegative. This CDR3 is CATSRAGGSYNEQFF. Written as DNA, the CDR3 is TGTGCCACCAGCAGAGCCGGAGGCTCCTACAATGAGCAGTTCTTC.